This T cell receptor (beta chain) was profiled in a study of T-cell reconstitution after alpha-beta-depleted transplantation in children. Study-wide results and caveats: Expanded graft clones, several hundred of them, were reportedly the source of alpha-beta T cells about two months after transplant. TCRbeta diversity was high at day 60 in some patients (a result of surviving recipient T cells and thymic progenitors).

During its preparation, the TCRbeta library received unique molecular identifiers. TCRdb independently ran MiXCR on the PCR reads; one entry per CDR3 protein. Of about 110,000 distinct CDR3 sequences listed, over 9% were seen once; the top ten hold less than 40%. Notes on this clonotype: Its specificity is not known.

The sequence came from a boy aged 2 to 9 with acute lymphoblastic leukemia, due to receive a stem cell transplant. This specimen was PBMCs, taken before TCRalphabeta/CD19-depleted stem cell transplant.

The CDR3 loop is CASSLGASGTGELFF. The CDR3 DNA reads TGCGCCAGCAGCTTAGGGGCGAGCGGCACCGGGGAGCTGTTTTTT. V usage is TRBV5-1 and J usage is TRBJ2-2; D could derive from TRBD1 or TRBD2 (5 bases each). The CDR3 consists of 15 residues. The V gene lost 2 bases and the J gene lost 4 bases, with 12 bases spanning the gap. Germline V gives CDR1 SGHRS, CDR2 YFSETQ.